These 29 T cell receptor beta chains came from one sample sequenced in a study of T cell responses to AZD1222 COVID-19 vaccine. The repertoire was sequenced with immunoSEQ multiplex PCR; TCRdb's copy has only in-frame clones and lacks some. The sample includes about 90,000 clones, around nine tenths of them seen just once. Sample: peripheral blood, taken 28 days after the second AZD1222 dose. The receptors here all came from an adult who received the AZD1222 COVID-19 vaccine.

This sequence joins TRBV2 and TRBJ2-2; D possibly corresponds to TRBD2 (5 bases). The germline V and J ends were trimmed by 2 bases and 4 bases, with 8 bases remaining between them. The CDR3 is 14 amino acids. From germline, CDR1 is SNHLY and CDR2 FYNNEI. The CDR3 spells CASSERELTGELFF. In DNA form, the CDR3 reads TGTGCCAGCAGTGAACGGGAACTCACCGGGGAGCTGTTTTTT.

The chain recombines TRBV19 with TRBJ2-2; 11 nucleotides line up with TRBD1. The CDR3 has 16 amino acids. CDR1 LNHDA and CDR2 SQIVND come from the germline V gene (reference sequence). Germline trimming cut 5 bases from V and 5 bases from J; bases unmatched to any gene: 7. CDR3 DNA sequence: TGTGCCAGTAGTCCTGGACAGGGGGCTGGGACCGGGGAGCTGTTTTTT. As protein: CASSPGQGAGTGELFF.

The CDR3 sequence is CASSPRREERGTGELFF. CDR3 nucleotides: TGTGCCAGCTCACCAAGGAGGGAAGAAAGAGGCACCGGGGAGCTGTTTTTT. V is TRBV18 and J is TRBJ2-2; TRBD2 is a possible D gene (6 bases). The CDR3 contains 17 residues. Germline V gives CDR1 KGHSH, CDR2 LQKENI. V shed 2 bases and J shed 4 bases, with 17 bases lying between them.

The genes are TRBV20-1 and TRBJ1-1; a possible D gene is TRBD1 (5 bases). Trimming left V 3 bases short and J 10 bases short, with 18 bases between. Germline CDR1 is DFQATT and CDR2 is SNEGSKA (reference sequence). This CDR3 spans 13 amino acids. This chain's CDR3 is CSASEPPGLGAFF. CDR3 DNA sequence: TGCAGTGCTAGTGAGCCCCCGGGACTTGGAGCTTTCTTT.

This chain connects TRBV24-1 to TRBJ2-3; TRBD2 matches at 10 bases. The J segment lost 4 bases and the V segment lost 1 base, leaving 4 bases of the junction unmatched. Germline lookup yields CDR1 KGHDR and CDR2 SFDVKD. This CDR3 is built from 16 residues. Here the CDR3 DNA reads TGTGCCACCAGTGATTTCCCTAGCGGGAGTCCAGATACGCAGTATTTT. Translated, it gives CATSDFPSGSPDTQYF.

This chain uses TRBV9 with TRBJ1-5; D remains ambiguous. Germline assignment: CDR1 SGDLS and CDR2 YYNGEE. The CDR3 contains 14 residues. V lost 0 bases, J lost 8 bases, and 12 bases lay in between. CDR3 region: CASSVGSDAEPQHF. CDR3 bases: TGTGCCAGCAGCGTAGGCTCCGACGCAGAGCCCCAGCATTTT.

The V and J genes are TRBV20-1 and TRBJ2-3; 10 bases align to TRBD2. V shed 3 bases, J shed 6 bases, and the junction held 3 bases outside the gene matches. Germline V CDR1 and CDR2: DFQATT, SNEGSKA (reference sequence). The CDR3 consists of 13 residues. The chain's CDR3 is CSASSGRWDTQYF. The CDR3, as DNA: TGCAGTGCTAGTAGCGGGAGGTGGGATACGCAGTATTTT.

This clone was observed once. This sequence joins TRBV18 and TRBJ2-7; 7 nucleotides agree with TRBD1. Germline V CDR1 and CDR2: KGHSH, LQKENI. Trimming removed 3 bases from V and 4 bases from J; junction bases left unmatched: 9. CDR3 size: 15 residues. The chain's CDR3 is CASSPPGTEFYEQYF. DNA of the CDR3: TGTGCCAGCTCACCGCCGGGGACAGAGTTTTACGAGCAGTACTTC.

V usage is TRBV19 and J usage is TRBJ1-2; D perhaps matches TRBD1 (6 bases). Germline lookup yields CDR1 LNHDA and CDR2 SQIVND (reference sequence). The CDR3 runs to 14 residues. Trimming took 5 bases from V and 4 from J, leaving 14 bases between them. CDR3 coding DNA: TGTGCCAGTAGTCGATCAGGGGAGGTCTATGGCTACACCTTC. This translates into CASSRSGEVYGYTF.

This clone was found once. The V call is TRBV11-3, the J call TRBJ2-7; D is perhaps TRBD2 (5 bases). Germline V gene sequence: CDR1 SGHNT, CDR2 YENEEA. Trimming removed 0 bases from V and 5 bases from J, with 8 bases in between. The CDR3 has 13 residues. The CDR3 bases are TGTGCCAGCAGCTTAGAAGGGAGCGACGAGCAGTACTTC. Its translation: CASSLEGSDEQYF.

For the CDR3, the DNA is TGTGCCAGCAAAGACTTAACCTACAATGAGCAGTTCTTC. Its protein is CASKDLTYNEQFF. The J gene is TRBJ2-1, the V gene TRBV2; no clear D gene. The CDR3 is made up of 13 amino acids. Trimming removed 7 bases from V and 2 bases from J, with 9 bases in between. Germline assignment: CDR1 SNHLY and CDR2 FYNNEI.

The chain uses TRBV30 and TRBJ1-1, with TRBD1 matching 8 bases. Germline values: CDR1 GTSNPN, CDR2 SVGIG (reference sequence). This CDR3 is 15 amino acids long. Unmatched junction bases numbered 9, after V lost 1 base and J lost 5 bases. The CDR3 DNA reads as TGTGCCTGGAGTGACCCTCGACAGGGGATAACTGAAGCTTTCTTT. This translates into CAWSDPRQGITEAFF. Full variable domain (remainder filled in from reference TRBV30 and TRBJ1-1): SQTIHQWPATLVQPVGSPLSLECTVEGTSNPNLYWYRQAAGRGLQLLFYSVGIGQISSEVPQNLSASRPQDRQFILSSKKLLLSDSGFYLCAWSDPRQGITEAFFGQGTRLTVV.

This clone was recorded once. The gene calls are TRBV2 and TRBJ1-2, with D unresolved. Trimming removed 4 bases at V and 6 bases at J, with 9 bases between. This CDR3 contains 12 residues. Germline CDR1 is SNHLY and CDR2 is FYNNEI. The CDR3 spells CASSGSGDGYTF. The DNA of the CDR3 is TGTGCCAGCAGTGGAAGCGGAGATGGCTACACCTTC.

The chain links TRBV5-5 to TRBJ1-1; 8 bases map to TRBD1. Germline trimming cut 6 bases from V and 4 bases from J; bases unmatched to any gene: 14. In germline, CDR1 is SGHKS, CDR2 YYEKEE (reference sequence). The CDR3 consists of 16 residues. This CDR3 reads CASTASDRARTTEAFF. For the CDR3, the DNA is TGTGCCAGCACCGCATCGGACAGGGCCCGAACCACTGAAGCTTTCTTT. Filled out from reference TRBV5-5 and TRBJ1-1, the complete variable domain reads DAGVTQSPTHLIKTRGQQVTLRCSPISGHKSVSWYQQVLGQGPQFIFQYYEKEERGRGNFPDRFSARQFPNYSSELNVNALLLGDSALYLCASTASDRARTTEAFFGQGTRLTVV.

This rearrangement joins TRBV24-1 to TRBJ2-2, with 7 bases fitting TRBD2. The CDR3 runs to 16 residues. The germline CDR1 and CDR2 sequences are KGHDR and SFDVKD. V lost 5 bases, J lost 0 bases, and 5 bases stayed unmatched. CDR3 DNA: TGTGCCACCAGTGCCCGCGGGGGACCGAACACCGGGGAGCTGTTTTTT. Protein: CATSARGGPNTGELFF.

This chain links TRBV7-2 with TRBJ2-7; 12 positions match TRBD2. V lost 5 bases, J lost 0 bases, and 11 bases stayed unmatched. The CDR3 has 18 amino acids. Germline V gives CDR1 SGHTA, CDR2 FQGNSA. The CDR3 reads CASSLRTSGARSSYEQYF. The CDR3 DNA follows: TGTGCCAGCAGCCTTCGGACTAGCGGGGCAAGAAGCTCCTACGAGCAGTACTTC.

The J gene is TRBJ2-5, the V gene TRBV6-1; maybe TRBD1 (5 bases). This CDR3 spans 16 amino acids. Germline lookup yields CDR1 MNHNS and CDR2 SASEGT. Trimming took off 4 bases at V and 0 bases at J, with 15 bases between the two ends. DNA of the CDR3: TGTGCCAGCAGTGTAGGGGCGAACCCGTACCAAGAGACCCAGTACTTC. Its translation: CASSVGANPYQETQYF.

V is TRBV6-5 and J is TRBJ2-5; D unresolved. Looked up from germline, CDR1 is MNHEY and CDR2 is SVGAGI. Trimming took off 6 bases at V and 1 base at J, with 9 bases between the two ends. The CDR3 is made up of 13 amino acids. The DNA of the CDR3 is TGTGCCAGCAGCTCGCAAGGCCAAGAGACCCAGTACTTC. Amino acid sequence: CASSSQGQETQYF.

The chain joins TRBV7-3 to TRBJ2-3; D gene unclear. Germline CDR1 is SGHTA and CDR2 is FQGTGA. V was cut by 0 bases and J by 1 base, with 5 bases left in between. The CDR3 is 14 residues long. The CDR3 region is CASSLTGGTDTQYF. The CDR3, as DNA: TGTGCCAGCAGCTTAACGGGTGGCACAGATACGCAGTATTTT.

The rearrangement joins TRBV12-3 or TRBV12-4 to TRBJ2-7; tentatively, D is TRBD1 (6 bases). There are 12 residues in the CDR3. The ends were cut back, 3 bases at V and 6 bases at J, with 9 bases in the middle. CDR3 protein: CASSFSRGEQYF. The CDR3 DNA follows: TGTGCCAGCAGTTTCTCCAGGGGCGAGCAGTACTTC.

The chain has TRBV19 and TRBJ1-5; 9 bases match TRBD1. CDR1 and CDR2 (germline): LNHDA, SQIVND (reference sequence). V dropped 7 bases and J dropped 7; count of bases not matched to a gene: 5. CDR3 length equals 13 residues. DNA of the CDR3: TGTGCCAGTACGGGACAGGGAGGACAGCCCCAGCATTTT. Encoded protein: CASTGQGGQPQHF.

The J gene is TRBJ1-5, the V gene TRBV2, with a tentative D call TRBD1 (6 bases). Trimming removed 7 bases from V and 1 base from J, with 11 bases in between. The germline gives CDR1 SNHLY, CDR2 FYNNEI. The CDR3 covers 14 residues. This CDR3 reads CASKRGTSNQPQHF. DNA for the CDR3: TGTGCCAGCAAGAGGGGGACGAGCAATCAGCCCCAGCATTTT.

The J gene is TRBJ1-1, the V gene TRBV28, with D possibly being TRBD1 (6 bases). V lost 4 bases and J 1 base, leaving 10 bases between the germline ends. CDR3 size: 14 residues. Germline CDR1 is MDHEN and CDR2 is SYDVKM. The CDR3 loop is CASSSGHRNTEAFF. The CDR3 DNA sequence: TGTGCCAGCAGTTCGGGACATAGGAACACTGAAGCTTTCTTT.

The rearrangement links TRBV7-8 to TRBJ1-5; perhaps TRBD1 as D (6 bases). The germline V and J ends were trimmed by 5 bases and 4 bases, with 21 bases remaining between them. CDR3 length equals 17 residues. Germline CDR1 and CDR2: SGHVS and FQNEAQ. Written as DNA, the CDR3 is TGTGCCAGCAGCCCAAACGGACAGAAGCCAATAAATCAGCCCCAGCATTTT. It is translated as CASSPNGQKPINQPQHF.

The CDR3 loop reads CASSPGTGGEKLFF. CDR3 bases: TGTGCCAGCTCACCGGGCACAGGGGGAGAAAAACTGTTTTTT. V gene TRBV18 combines with J gene TRBJ1-4; 8 bases line up with TRBD1. With 3 bases clipped from V and 8 bases from J, the junction kept 5 bases outside the gene matches. The germline gives CDR1 KGHSH, CDR2 LQKENI. The length of the CDR3 is 14 residues.

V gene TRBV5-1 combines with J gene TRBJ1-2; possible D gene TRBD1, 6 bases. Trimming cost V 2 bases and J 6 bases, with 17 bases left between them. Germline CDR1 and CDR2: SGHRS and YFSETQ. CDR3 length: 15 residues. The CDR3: CASSLTAGAYNGYTF. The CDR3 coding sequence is TGCGCCAGCAGCTTAACGGCAGGGGCGTACAATGGCTACACCTTC.

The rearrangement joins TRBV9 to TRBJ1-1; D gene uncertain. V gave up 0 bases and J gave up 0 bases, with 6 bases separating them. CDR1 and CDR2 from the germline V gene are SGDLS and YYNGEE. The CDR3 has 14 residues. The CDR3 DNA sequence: TGTGCCAGCAGCGTAGCCGCAGTGAACACTGAAGCTTTCTTT. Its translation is CASSVAAVNTEAFF.

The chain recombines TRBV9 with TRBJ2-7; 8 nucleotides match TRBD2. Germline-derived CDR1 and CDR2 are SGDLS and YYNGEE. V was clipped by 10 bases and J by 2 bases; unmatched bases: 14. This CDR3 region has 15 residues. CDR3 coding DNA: TGTGCCCGCCGCGGGGGCGGGGGGTCCCCCTACGAGCAGTACTTC. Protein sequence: CARRGGGGSPYEQYF.

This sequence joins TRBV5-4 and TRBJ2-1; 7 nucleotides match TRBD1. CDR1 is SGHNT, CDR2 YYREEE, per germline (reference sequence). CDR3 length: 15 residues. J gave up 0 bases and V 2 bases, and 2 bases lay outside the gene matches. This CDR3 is CASSFTGASYNEQFF. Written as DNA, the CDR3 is TGTGCCAGCAGCTTCACAGGGGCCTCCTACAATGAGCAGTTCTTC.